One sample yielded the 28 T cell receptor beta chains listed below, sequenced in a study of T cell responses to AZD1222 COVID-19 vaccine. Profiled with immunoSEQ multiplex PCR; TCRdb holds only in-frame clones, not every one. The profile covers roughly 160,000 clones, with about 91% appearing a single time and around 4.4% taken by the ten largest. Material: peripheral blood, obtained on day 0 of MenACWY control vaccination. The receptor source for this set is an adult in good health.

This clone was recorded once. V usage is TRBV7-9 and J usage is TRBJ2-5, with D hard to call. V shed 1 base and J shed 7 bases, with 10 bases lying between them. The CDR3 sequence is 13 residues long. Germline V lookup: CDR1 SEHNR, CDR2 FQNEAQ (reference sequence). This chain's CDR3 is CASSLGAPLTQYF. The CDR3 coding sequence is TGTGCCAGCAGCTTAGGCGCTCCTCTGACCCAGTACTTC.

This chain links TRBV6-6 with TRBJ2-1, with 12 bases lining up with TRBD2. Trimming removed 5 bases from V and 8 bases from J; junction bases left unmatched: 7. The CDR3 runs 15 residues. The germline CDR1 and CDR2 sequences are MNHNY and SVGAGI (reference sequence). CDR3 protein: CASSIGLAGIYEQFF. The CDR3 bases are TGTGCCAGCAGTATCGGACTAGCGGGAATCTATGAGCAGTTCTTC.

J is TRBJ2-7 and V is TRBV7-9; TRBD2 matches 8 bases. Germline values: CDR1 SEHNR, CDR2 FQNEAQ (reference sequence). This CDR3 comprises 15 residues. Losses at the gene ends were 3 bases for V and 4 bases for J; bases not matched to a gene: 8. DNA of the CDR3: TGTGCCAGCAGCTTCCCCCTGACTAGCGTATACGAGCAGTACTTC. This codes for CASSFPLTSVYEQYF.

The chain links TRBV27 to TRBJ2-1; the D gene is possibly TRBD2 (5 bases). Germline lookup yields CDR1 MNHEY and CDR2 SMNVEV (reference sequence). CDR3 size: 13 residues. Trimming stripped 2 bases from V and 7 bases from J, with 9 bases between. CDR3: CASSLNRGNEQFF. DNA for the CDR3: TGTGCCAGCAGTTTAAACCGGGGAAATGAGCAGTTCTTC.

The J gene is TRBJ2-1, the V gene TRBV5-1; 8 nucleotides align to TRBD2. Germline CDR1 is SGHRS and CDR2 is YFSETQ. The junction had 15 bases not matched to a gene; V was cut back by 3 bases and J by 10 bases. This CDR3 has 16 residues. The CDR3, as DNA: TGCGCCAGCAGCTCGGGATCGGGAGGGCCGATCGGGGAGCAGTTCTTC. Translated, it gives CASSSGSGGPIGEQFF.

This clone was seen a single time. The sample has other DNA sequences that encode this CDR3 too. V usage is TRBV7-3 and J usage is TRBJ2-3, with 8 bases identical to TRBD2. The germline V gene has CDR1 SGHTA and CDR2 FQGTGA. CDR3 length: 14 residues. Trimming took 2 bases from V and 5 from J; bases not matched to a gene: 3. This CDR3 reads CASSLGLAGDTQYF. Written as DNA, the CDR3 is TGTGCCAGCAGCTTAGGGCTAGCGGGAGATACGCAGTATTTT.

The chain links TRBV3-1 (or the pseudogene TRBV3-2) to TRBJ2-3; the match to TRBD2 covers 8 bases. Germline trimming cut 1 base from V and 4 bases from J; bases unmatched to any gene: 7. The germline V gene has CDR1 LGHDT and CDR2 YNNKEL (reference sequence). This CDR3 spans 16 amino acids. CDR3 bases: TGTGCCAGCAGCCAAGTAGGCAGCGGGAGTTCAGATACGCAGTATTTT. Translating gives CASSQVGSGSSDTQYF.

The V call is TRBV25-1, the J call TRBJ1-2, with TRBD1 matching 7 bases. J gave up 0 bases and V 4 bases, and 2 bases lay outside the gene matches. CDR1 and CDR2 from the germline V gene are MGHDK and SYGVNS. There are 14 residues in the CDR3. This CDR3 is CASSGDRTNYGYTF. CDR3 DNA: TGTGCCAGCAGTGGGGACAGAACTAACTATGGCTACACCTTC.

The chain carries TRBV24-1 and TRBJ2-3; 10 nucleotides match TRBD2. The CDR3 is 16 amino acids. J gave up 4 bases and V 3 bases, and 6 bases lay outside the gene matches. CDR1 KGHDR and CDR2 SFDVKD come from the germline V gene. The CDR3 nucleotides are TGTGCCACCAGTGATCAGATAGCGGGAGGCGCAGATACGCAGTATTTT. This codes for CATSDQIAGGADTQYF.

The chain is built from TRBV14 and TRBJ1-6; D uncertain. CDR1 SGHDN and CDR2 FVKESK come from the germline V gene. The CDR3 spans 14 residues. V was pared by 3 bases and J by 8 bases, with 11 bases between. DNA for the CDR3: TGTGCCAGCAGCCATAGGGAGGTCGATTCACCCCTCCACTTT. Amino acid sequence: CASSHREVDSPLHF. The full variable domain, in which reference TRBV14 and TRBJ1-6 provide the parts outside the CDR3, is EAGVTQFPSHSVIEKGQTVTLRCDPISGHDNLYWYRRVMGKEIKFLLHFVKESKQDESGMPNNRFLAERTGGTYSTLKVQPAELEDSGVYFCASSHREVDSPLHFGNGTRLTVT.

J is TRBJ1-4 and V is TRBV18; a weak D match, TRBD1 (5 bases). The V gene lost 2 bases and the J gene lost 8 bases, with 15 bases spanning the gap. CDR1 and CDR2 (germline): KGHSH, LQKENI. The CDR3 spans 15 residues. The CDR3 sequence is CASSPTWGIGEKLFF. For the CDR3, the DNA is TGTGCCAGCTCACCAACGTGGGGGATCGGGGAAAAACTGTTTTTT.

This clone turned up a few times. The V and J genes are TRBV6-8 and TRBJ2-1; D is undetermined. The CDR3 loop spans 12 amino acids. Germline CDR1 is MNHGY and CDR2 is SAAAGT. The V gene lost 7 bases and the J gene lost 5 bases, with 9 bases spanning the gap. CDR3 DNA sequence: TGTGCCAGCATCAAGAGCGACAATGAGCAGTTCTTC. Its protein product is CASIKSDNEQFF.

This rearrangement joins TRBV7-3 to TRBJ2-7; D may be TRBD2 (6 bases). The germline V gene has CDR1 SGHTA and CDR2 FQGTGA. V shed 5 bases and J shed 6 bases, with 14 bases lying between them. The CDR3 is 13 residues long. In DNA, the CDR3 is TGTGCCAGCAGCCGGGGGACCGGACGCGAGCAGTACTTC. It encodes CASSRGTGREQYF. Complete variable domain (other parts from reference TRBV7-3 and TRBJ2-7): GAGVSQTPSNKVTEKGKYVELRCDPISGHTALYWYRQSLGQGPEFLIYFQGTGAADDSGLPNDRFFAVRPEGSVSTLKIQRTERGDSAVYLCASSRGTGREQYFGPGTRLTVT.

This chain joins TRBV11-1 and TRBJ2-7, with 7 bases identical to TRBD1. With 2 bases clipped from V and 5 bases from J, the junction kept 6 bases outside the gene matches. The CDR3 is 14 amino acids. Germline CDR1 is SGHAT and CDR2 is FQDESV (reference sequence). The CDR3 DNA reads TGTGCCAGCAGCTTACAAGGGGGCCCCAACGAGCAGTACTTC. Translated: CASSLQGGPNEQYF.

The rearrangement uses TRBV28 and TRBJ1-6, with 7 bases that match TRBD1. Germline lookup yields CDR1 MDHEN and CDR2 SYDVKM. With 5 bases clipped from V and 3 bases from J, the junction kept 4 bases outside the gene matches. The CDR3 sequence is 15 residues long. The CDR3 nucleotides are TGTGCCAGCAGTCCTCGGACAGGCTATAATTCACCCCTCCACTTT. As protein: CASSPRTGYNSPLHF. Using reference TRBV28 and TRBJ1-6 for the parts outside the CDR3, the full variable domain is DVKVTQSSRYLVKRTGEKVFLECVQDMDHENMFWYRQDPGLGLRLIYFSYDVKMKEKGDIPEGYSVSREKKERFSLILESASTNQTSMYLCASSPRTGYNSPLHFGNGTRLTVT.

This chain uses TRBV6-4 with TRBJ1-2; 10 bases are shared with TRBD1. CDR3 length: 14 residues. The germline V gene encodes CDR1 MRHNA and CDR2 SNTAGT. V was clipped by 5 bases and J by 7 bases; unmatched bases: 7. The CDR3 sequence: CASSLETGGPGYTF. The DNA of the CDR3 is TGTGCCAGCAGTCTCGAGACAGGGGGCCCTGGCTACACCTTC.

This clone appeared once. V usage is TRBV10-3 and J usage is TRBJ1-1; the match to TRBD1 covers 7 bases. Germline CDR1 reads ENHRY; CDR2 reads SYGVKD. This CDR3 has 15 residues. V gave up 2 bases and J gave up 5 bases; unmatched junction bases: 8. The CDR3 here is CAISEVGRGDTEAFF. The CDR3 region has the DNA TGTGCCATCAGTGAGGTAGGCAGGGGGGATACTGAAGCTTTCTTT.

The chain joins TRBV19 to TRBJ2-5, with 8 bases matching TRBD2. V was clipped by 8 bases and J by 4 bases; unmatched bases: 3. The CDR3 has 12 residues. Germline V gene data show CDR1 as LNHDA and CDR2 as SQIVND (reference sequence). This CDR3 is CASSGLAETQYF. CDR3 DNA: TGTGCCAGTTCCGGACTAGCAGAGACCCAGTACTTC.

The chain recombines TRBV2 with TRBJ2-1; TRBD2 matches at 12 bases. The CDR3 is made up of 16 amino acids. Losses at the gene ends were 6 bases for V and 5 bases for J; bases not matched to a gene: 8. Germline values: CDR1 SNHLY, CDR2 FYNNEI. In DNA, the CDR3 is TGTGCCAGCAGGGATACTAGCGGGAGGCTCAACAATGAGCAGTTCTTC. This translates into CASRDTSGRLNNEQFF. Complete variable domain (other parts from reference TRBV2 and TRBJ2-1): EPEVTQTPSHQVTQMGQEVILRCVPISNHLYFYWYRQILGQKVEFLVSFYNNEISEKSEIFDDQFSVERPDGSNFTLKIRSTKLEDSAMYFCASRDTSGRLNNEQFFGPGTRLTVL.

The V and J genes are TRBV10-3 and TRBJ2-3; 7 bases agree with TRBD2. The CDR3 runs 15 residues. CDR1 and CDR2 (germline): ENHRY, SYGVKD. V lost 4 bases to trimming and J lost 4 bases; unmatched junction nucleotides: 8. CDR3: CAISVGSRGADTQYF. The DNA of the CDR3 is TGTGCCATCAGTGTGGGCTCCCGGGGGGCAGATACGCAGTATTTT.

This sequence joins TRBV15 and TRBJ2-1; 9 bases are a match to TRBD2. V shed 2 bases, J shed 4 bases, and the junction held 3 bases outside the gene matches. Germline lookup yields CDR1 LNHNV and CDR2 YYDKDF (reference sequence). The CDR3 has 15 amino acids. In DNA, the CDR3 is TGTGCCACCAGCAGACGACTAGCGGAGTACAATGAGCAGTTCTTC. Protein sequence: CATSRRLAEYNEQFF. The full variable domain, in which reference TRBV15 and TRBJ2-1 provide the parts outside the CDR3, is DAMVIQNPRYQVTQFGKPVTLSCSQTLNHNVMYWYQQKSSQAPKLLFHYYDKDFNNEADTPDNFQSRRPNTSFCFLDIRSPGLGDTAMYLCATSRRLAEYNEQFFGPGTRLTVL.

The chain combines TRBV9 with TRBJ2-6; TRBD1 agrees at 10 bases. Germline V CDR1 and CDR2: SGDLS, YYNGEE. V lost 2 bases and J lost 0; bases outside the gene matches: 5. CDR3 length: 18 amino acids. The CDR3 coding sequence is TGTGCCAGCAGCGTGAGACAGGGGGCAAGCTCTGGGGCCAACGTCCTGACTTTC. Translation gives CASSVRQGASSGANVLTF.

V is TRBV19 and J is TRBJ2-1, with D tentatively TRBD2 (5 bases). The CDR3 length is 14 residues. Germline values: CDR1 LNHDA, CDR2 SQIVND (reference sequence). Trimming removed 3 bases from V and 3 bases from J, with 9 bases in between. The CDR3 sequence is CASSITGIYNEQFF. The CDR3 nucleotides are TGTGCCAGTAGTATTACCGGGATCTACAATGAGCAGTTCTTC.

The chain combines TRBV6-5 with TRBJ1-2; D possibly corresponds to TRBD1 (5 bases). Germline V gives CDR1 MNHEY, CDR2 SVGAGI. This CDR3 has 14 residues. V lost 3 bases to trimming and J lost 4 bases, with 12 bases between them. CDR3 DNA sequence: TGTGCCAGCAGTTATGGGGGTCGCAGCTATGGCTACACCTTC. Translated: CASSYGGRSYGYTF.

This chain links TRBV19 with TRBJ1-3; TRBD1 matches at 8 bases. Germline loops: CDR1 LNHDA, CDR2 SQIVND (reference sequence). There are 15 residues in the CDR3. Trimming cost V 0 bases and J 5 bases; bases outside gene matches: 3. Written as DNA, the CDR3 is TGTGCCAGTAGTATAGAAGGGACAGGACGAAACACCATATATTTT. Translated, it gives CASSIEGTGRNTIYF.

The V and J genes are TRBV7-2 and TRBJ2-2; D unresolved. Germline CDR1 and CDR2: SGHTA and FQGNSA. This CDR3 is built from 13 residues. Deletions cut 5 bases from V and 6 bases from J, with 10 bases between. The CDR3 is CASSQVRAGELFF. The CDR3 DNA is TGTGCCAGCAGCCAAGTTCGGGCCGGGGAGCTGTTTTTT.

CDR3 nucleotide sequence: TGTGCCAGCAGTGTAGACAGGGGTGTAGATACGCAGTATTTT. The encoded protein is CASSVDRGVDTQYF. The chain carries TRBV25-1 and TRBJ2-3; 8 bases match TRBD1. V trimming: 4 bases; J trimming: 5 bases; junction bases outside the gene matches: 5. Germline CDR1 and CDR2: MGHDK and SYGVNS. CDR3 length: 14 residues.

This clone was seen a single time. The V call is TRBV3-1 (or the pseudogene TRBV3-2), the J call TRBJ2-1, with D hard to call. V was cut by 0 bases and J by 8 bases, with 14 bases left in between. CDR1 and CDR2 from the germline V gene are LGHDT and YNNKEL (reference sequence). The CDR3 consists of 15 residues. As DNA, the CDR3 is TGTGCCAGCAGCCAAGATTTGGTAGTTTGGGATGAGCAGTTCTTC. Its translation: CASSQDLVVWDEQFF.